Described below is a single TCR beta chain sequence and its context. These data belong to a study of T cells after yellow fever vaccination. Study context: Markers CD3, CD45RA, CCR7 and CD95 served to sort the EM, EMRA, CM and Tscm memory subsets. Preparing low-cell-number fractions relied on SMART-Seq v4 Ultra Low Input. Broader study findings: The study noted that FACS-sorted repertoires could contain abundant clonotypes contaminating from the bulk population.

The study made its TCR cDNA through 5'RACE template switching. That step introduced a universal primer site along with UMIs. TCRdb used MiXCR to reprocess the 5' RACE reads, holding one entry per CDR3 protein. This sample has about 10,000 distinct CDR3 sequences; 4% to 5.5% occur once, and the top ten carry over 1.5%. This CDR3 contains 14 residues. The V gene end was trimmed by 5 bases and the J gene end by 7 bases; junction bases not matched to a gene: 8. Germline V gene lookup returns CDR1 SGHNT and CDR2 YYREEE (reference sequence). Here the sequenced sample was PBMCs, either bulk or a sorted T-cell subset (CD4+, CD8+, memory, or dextramer-sorted; not recorded which), taken less than 16 days after the first yellow fever vaccination. The chain combines TRBV5-4 with TRBJ1-4, with 7 bases fitting TRBD1. This TCR derives from a man aged 18 to 30 who received the YFV17D yellow fever vaccine. This CDR3 reads CASSSATGPEKLFF. The CDR3 coding sequence is TGTGCCAGCAGTTCCGCGACAGGGCCTGAAAAACTGTTTTTT.